Detailed here is one TCR beta chain. This record comes from a study of blood T cell repertoires in COVID-19. As for the study in general: Collection of acute and convalescent COVID-19 samples took place in the United States, Italy and Spain. Sample material is recorded as cDNA or gDNA derived from T cells, B-cell-depleted T cells, or PBMCs.

In the original workflow: Estimation of nucleated cell counts was performed using reference gene primer amplification. Profiling relied on immunoSEQ multiplex PCR, and the TCRdb table lists in-frame clones only, not all of them. The V and J calls and clone size were taken over from that table, and D and trimming were inferred from the DNA. Among approximately 60,000 clones listed, 65% to 85% were seen once. The receptor was isolated from a woman of 80 years or more with active or convalescent COVID-19. Sequences were obtained from peripheral blood.

CDR3 coding DNA: TGTGCCAGCAGCCGGGACTCAAACACTGAAGCTTTCTTT. Encoded protein: CASSRDSNTEAFF. The chain has TRBV6-5 and TRBJ1-1; D is possibly TRBD1 (5 bases). Germline V lookup: CDR1 MNHEY, CDR2 SVGAGI. Deletions cut 6 bases from V and 2 bases from J, with 10 bases between. The CDR3 runs 13 residues.